This TCR beta chain is from a study of blood T cell repertoires in COVID-19. Overall study: The United States, Italy and Spain supplied acute and convalescent COVID-19 samples.

Sequencing was performed with immunoSEQ multiplex PCR; in TCRdb, only in-frame clones are kept and a portion is missing. This table has about 230,000 clones, roughly 80% appearing once. The CDR3 runs to 16 residues. The germline V gene has CDR1 SGHNT and CDR2 YYREEE (reference sequence). V dropped 0 bases and J dropped 2 bases, with 11 bases sitting between them. The material sequenced was peripheral blood. The sequence came from a woman aged 70-85 years with active or convalescent COVID-19. The V and J genes are TRBV5-4 and TRBJ2-2; a possible D gene is TRBD1 (5 bases). As DNA, the CDR3 is TGTGCCAGCAGCTTGGGACAGAAACTTAACACCGGGGAGCTGTTTTTT. Translated, it gives CASSLGQKLNTGELFF.